This record concerns one TCR beta chain sequence. Its antigen is undetermined. The Oncomine TCR Beta short-read assay was applied to DNA of cultured CD4+ T cells. Genomic DNA was isolated from cultured CD4+ T cells. MiXCR, applied by TCRdb to the PCR reads, yields one record per CDR3 protein. This sample has under 30,000 distinct CDR3 sequences; around a third occur once, and the top ten carry 3% to 3.5%. This entry comes from a study of vaccination and CD4 T cells after COVID-19. Turning to the study itself: Blood was drawn a median about 75 days post second dose, range 14 to 241.

CDR3 size: 17 residues. Germline V CDR1 and CDR2: LNHDA, SQIVND (reference sequence). Trimming removed 6 bases at V and 4 bases at J, with 19 bases between. Time point: late sampling 161 to 241 days after vaccination in three convalescent patients. Indicated treatment: roughly 10-day PBMC culture with coronavirus spike peptide pools or control peptides (ViraFEST assay). Half-medium replacement with fresh IL-2 medium took place on days 3 and 7. The rearrangement uses TRBV19 and TRBJ2-6; D is perhaps TRBD1 (6 bases). The sequence came from a human donor who had recovered from COVID-19. This sample comprised CD4+ T cells from blood, cultured in vitro, obtained about 7 months after SARS-CoV-2 vaccination. CDR3 loop: CASRTHRVRDGANVLTF. The CDR3 coding sequence is TGTGCCAGTAGGACGCACAGGGTACGGGACGGGGCCAACGTCCTGACTTTC.